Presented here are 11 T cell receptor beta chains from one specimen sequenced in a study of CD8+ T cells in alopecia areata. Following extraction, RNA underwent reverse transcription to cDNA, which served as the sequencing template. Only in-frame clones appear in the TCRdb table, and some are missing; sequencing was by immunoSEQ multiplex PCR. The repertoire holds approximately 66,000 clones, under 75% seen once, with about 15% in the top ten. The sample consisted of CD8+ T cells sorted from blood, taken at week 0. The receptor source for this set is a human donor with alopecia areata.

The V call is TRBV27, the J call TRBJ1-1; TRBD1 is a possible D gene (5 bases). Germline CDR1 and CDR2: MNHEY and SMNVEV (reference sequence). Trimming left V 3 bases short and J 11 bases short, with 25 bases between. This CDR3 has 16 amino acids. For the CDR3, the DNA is TGTGCCAGCAGTTTCGGGGCAGGGCTAGATGTGGATGGGGCTTTCTTT. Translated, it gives CASSFGAGLDVDGAFF.

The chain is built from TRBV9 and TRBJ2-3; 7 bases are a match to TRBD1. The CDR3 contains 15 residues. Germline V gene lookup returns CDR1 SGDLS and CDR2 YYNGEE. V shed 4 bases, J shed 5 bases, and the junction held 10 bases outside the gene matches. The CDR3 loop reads CASSPQDRLIDTQYF. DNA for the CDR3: TGTGCCAGCAGCCCCCAGGACAGGTTGATAGATACGCAGTATTTT. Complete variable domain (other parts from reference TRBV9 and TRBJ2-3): DSGVTQTPKHLITATGQRVTLRCSPRSGDLSVYWYQQSLDQGLQFLIQYYNGEERAKGNILERFSAQQFPDLHSELNLSSLELGDSALYFCASSPQDRLIDTQYFGPGTRLTVL.

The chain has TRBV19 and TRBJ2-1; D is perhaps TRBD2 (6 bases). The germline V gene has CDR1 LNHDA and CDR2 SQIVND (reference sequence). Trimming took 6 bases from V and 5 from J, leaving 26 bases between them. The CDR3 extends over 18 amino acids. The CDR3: CASSRDLIPFRLNNEQFF. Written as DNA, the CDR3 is TGTGCCAGTAGCCGGGACTTGATACCCTTCCGACTAAACAATGAGCAGTTCTTC. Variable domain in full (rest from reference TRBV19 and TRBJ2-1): DGGITQSPKYLFRKEGQNVTLSCEQNLNHDAMYWYRQDPGQGLRLIYYSQIVNDFQKGDIAEGYSVSREKKESFPLTVTSAQKNPTAFYLCASSRDLIPFRLNNEQFFGPGTRLTVL.

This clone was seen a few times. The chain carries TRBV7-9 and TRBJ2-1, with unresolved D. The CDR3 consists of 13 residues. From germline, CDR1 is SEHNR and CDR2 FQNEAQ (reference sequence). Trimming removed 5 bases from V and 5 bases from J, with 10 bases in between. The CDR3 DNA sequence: TGTGCCAGCAGCACCGGTAGCAACAATGAGCAGTTCTTC. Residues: CASSTGSNNEQFF.

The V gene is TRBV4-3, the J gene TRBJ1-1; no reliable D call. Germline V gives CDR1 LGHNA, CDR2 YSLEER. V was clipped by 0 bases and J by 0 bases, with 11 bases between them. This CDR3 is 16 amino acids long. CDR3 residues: CASSQDVGSVNTEAFF. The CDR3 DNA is TGCGCCAGCAGCCAAGATGTGGGATCGGTGAACACTGAAGCTTTCTTT.

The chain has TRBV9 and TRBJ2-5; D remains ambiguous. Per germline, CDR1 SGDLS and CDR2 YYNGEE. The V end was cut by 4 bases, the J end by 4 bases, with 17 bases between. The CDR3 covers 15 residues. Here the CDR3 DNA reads TGTGCCAGCAGCCCTACCGTGACAATCCCAGAGACCCAGTACTTC. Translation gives CASSPTVTIPETQYF.

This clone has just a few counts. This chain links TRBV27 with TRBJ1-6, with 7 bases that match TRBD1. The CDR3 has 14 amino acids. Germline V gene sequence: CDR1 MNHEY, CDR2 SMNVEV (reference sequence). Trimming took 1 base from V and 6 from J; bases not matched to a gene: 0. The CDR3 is CASSLWDSNSPLHF. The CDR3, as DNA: TGTGCCAGCAGTTTATGGGACAGTAATTCACCCCTCCACTTT.

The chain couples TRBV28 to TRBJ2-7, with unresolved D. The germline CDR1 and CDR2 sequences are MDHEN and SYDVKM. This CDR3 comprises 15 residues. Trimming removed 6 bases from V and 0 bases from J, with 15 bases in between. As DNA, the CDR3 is TGTGCCAGCAGGCTTAGACACTCCGGCTCCTACGAGCAGTACTTC. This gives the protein CASRLRHSGSYEQYF.

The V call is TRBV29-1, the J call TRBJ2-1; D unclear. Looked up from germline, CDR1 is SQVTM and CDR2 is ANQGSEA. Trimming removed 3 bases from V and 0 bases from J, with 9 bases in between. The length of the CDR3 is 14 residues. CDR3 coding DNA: TGCAGCGTTGAGGGTTGGAGCTCCTACAATGAGCAGTTCTTC. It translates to CSVEGWSSYNEQFF.

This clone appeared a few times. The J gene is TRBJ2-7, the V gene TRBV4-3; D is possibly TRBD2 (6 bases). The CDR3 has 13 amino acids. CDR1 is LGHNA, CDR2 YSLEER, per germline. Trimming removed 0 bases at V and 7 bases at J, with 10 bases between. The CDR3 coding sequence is TGCGCCAGCAGCCAAGATGGGGGACTGGAGCAGTACTTC. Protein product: CASSQDGGLEQYF.

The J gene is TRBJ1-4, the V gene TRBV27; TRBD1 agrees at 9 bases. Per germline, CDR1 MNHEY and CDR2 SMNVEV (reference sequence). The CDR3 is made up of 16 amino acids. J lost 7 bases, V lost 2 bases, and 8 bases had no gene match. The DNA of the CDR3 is TGTGCCAGCAGTTTACCCTACAGGGGGCGGCCTGAAAAACTGTTTTTT. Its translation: CASSLPYRGRPEKLFF.